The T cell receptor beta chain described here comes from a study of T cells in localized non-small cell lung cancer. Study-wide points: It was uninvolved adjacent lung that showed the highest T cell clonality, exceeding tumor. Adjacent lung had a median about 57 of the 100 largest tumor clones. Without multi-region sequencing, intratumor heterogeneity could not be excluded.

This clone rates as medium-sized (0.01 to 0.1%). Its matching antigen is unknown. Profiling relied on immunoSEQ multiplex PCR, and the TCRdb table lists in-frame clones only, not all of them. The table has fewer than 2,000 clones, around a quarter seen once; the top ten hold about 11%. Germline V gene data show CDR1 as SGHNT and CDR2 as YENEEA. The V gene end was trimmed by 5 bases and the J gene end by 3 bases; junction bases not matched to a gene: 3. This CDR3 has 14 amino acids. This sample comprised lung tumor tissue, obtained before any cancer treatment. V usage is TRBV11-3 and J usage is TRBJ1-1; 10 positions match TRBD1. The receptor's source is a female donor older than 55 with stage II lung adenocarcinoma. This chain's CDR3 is CASSMDRGDTEAFF. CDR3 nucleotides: TGTGCCAGCAGCATGGACAGGGGGGACACTGAAGCTTTCTTT.